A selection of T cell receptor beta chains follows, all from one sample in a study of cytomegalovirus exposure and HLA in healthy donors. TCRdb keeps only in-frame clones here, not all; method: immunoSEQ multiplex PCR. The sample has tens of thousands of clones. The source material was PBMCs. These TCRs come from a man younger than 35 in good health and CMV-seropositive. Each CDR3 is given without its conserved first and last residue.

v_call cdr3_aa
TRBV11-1 ASSSVAGGSDTQY
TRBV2 ARRDRGVYGYT
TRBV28 ASQGGDYYGYT
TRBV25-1 ASSFSSYNEQF
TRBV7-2 ASSRPGQGTYEQY
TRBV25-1 ASSEYGGQGAGYT
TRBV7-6 ASSSAPDLGEQF
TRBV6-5 ASSYSGGEWSYGYT
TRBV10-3 ATATGGGFGNQPQH
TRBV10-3 AISDTGSGGYT
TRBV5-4 ASSLRRETPEQY
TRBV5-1 ASSLDPGTYEQY
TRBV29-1 SVSGVGYGYT
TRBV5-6 ASRRDISTEAF
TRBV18 ASSPYPSGQPLLGGRSTDTQY
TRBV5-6 ASSQGASSYEQY
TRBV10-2 ASSESMEGQGGLYGYT